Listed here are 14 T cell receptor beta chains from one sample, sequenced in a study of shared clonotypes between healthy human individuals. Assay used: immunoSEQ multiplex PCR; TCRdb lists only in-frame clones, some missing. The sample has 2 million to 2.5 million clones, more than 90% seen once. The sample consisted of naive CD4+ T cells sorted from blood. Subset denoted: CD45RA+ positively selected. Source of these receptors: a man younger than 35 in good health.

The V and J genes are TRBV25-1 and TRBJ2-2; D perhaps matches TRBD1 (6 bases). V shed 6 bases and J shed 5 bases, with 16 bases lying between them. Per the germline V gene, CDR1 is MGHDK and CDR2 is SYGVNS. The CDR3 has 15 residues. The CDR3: CASSFSPGVTGELFF. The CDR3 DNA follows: TGTGCCAGCAGCTTCTCCCCAGGGGTTACCGGGGAGCTGTTTTTT.

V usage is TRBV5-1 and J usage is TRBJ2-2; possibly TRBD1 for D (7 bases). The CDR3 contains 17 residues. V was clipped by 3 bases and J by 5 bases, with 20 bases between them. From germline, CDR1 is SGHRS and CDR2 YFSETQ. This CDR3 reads CASSWGTVTRGTGELFF. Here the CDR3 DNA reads TGCGCCAGCAGCTGGGGGACAGTGACCCGGGGGACCGGGGAGCTGTTTTTT.

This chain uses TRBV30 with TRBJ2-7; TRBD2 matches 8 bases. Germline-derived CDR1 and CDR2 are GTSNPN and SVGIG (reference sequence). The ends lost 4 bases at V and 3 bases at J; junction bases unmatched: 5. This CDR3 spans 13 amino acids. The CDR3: CAWNKREHYEQYF. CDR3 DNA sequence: TGTGCCTGGAACAAGCGGGAGCACTACGAGCAGTACTTC. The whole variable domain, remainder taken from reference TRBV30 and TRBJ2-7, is SQTIHQWPATLVQPVGSPLSLECTVEGTSNPNLYWYRQAAGRGLQLLFYSVGIGQISSEVPQNLSASRPQDRQFILSSKKLLLSDSGFYLCAWNKREHYEQYFGPGTRLTVT.

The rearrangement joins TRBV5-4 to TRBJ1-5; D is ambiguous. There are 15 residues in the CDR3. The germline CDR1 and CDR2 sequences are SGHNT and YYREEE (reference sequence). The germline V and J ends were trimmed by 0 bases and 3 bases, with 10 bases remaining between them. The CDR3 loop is CASSLAGQVNQPQHF. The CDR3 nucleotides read TGTGCCAGCAGCTTGGCCGGGCAGGTCAATCAGCCCCAGCATTTT.

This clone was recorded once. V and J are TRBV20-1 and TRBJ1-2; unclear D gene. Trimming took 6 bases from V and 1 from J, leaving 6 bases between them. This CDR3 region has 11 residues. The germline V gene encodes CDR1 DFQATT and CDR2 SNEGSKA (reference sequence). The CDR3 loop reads CSAALNYGYTF. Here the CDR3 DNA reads TGCAGTGCAGCCCTTAACTATGGCTACACCTTC.

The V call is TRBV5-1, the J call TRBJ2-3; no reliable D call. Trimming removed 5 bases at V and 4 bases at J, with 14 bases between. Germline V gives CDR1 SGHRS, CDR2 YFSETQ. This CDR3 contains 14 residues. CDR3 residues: CASSMPPAPDTQYF. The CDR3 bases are TGCGCCAGCAGTATGCCTCCCGCACCAGATACGCAGTATTTT.

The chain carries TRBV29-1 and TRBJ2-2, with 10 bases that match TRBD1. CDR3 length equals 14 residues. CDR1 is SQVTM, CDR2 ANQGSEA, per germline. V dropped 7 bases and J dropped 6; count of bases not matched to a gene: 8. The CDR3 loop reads CSAQDRGRPGELFF. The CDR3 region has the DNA TGCAGCGCACAGGACAGGGGGAGACCCGGGGAGCTGTTTTTT.

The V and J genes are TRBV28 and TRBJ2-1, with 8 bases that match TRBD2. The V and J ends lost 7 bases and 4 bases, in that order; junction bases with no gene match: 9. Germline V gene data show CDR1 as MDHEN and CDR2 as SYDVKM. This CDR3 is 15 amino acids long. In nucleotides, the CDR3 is TGTGCCAGCATTCCGTCGACTAGCGAGTACAATGAGCAGTTCTTC. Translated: CASIPSTSEYNEQFF.

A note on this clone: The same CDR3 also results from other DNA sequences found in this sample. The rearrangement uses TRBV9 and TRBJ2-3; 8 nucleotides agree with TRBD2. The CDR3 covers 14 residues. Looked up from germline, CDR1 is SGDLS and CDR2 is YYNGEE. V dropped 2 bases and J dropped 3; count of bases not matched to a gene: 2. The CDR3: CASSVSGVTDTQYF. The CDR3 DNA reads TGTGCCAGCAGCGTTAGCGGGGTAACAGATACGCAGTATTTT.

The DNA for the CDR3 is TGTGCCAGCACGGGTTTGGGCAATCAGCCCCAGCATTTT. It encodes CASTGLGNQPQHF. This chain connects TRBV6-5 to TRBJ1-5; D uncertain. Trimming stripped 7 bases from V and 2 bases from J, with 9 bases between. The CDR3 extends over 13 amino acids. Germline V gives CDR1 MNHEY, CDR2 SVGAGI.

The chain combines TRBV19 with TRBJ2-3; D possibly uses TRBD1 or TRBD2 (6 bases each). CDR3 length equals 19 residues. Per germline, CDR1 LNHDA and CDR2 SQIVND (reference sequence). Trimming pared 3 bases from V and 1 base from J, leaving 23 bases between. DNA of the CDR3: TGTGCCAGTAGTATTAGATCGGTCGGGGGCAGTCGGGGCACAGATACGCAGTATTTT. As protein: CASSIRSVGGSRGTDTQYF.

In DNA form, the CDR3 reads TGTGCCAGCAGTTACCGTCTGGGACAGGGACTGATCGAGCAGTACTTC. Its protein is CASSYRLGQGLIEQYF. The V gene is TRBV6-6, the J gene TRBJ2-7, with 9 bases fitting TRBD1. CDR1 is MNHNY and CDR2 is SVGAGI in the germline V gene (reference sequence). CDR3 length: 16 residues. Trimming at V came to 2 bases and at J to 6 bases, leaving 11 bases not matched to a gene.

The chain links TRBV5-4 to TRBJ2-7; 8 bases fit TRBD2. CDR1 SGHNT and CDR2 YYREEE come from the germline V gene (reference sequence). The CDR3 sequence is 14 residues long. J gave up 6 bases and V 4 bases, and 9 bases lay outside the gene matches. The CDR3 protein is CASSGPGTRSEQYF. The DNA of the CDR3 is TGTGCCAGCAGCGGACCCGGGACTAGAAGCGAGCAGTACTTC.

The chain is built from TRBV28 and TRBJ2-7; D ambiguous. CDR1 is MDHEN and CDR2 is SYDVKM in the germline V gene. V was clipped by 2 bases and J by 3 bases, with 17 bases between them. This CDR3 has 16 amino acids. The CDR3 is CASSLDPPKGYYEQYF. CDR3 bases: TGTGCCAGCAGTTTAGATCCCCCCAAGGGATACTACGAGCAGTACTTC.